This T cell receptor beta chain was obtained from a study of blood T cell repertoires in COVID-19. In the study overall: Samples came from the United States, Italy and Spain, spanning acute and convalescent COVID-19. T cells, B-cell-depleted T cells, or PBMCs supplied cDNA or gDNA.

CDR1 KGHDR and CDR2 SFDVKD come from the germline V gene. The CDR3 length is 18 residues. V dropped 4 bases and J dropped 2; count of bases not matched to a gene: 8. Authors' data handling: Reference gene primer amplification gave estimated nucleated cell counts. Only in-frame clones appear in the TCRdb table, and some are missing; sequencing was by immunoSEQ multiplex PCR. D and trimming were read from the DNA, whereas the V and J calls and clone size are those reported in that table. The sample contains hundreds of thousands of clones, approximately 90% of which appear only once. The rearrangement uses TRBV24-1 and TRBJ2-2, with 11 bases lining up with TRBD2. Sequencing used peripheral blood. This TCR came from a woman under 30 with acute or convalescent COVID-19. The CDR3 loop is CATSDPTSGGFNTGELFF. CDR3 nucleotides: TGTGCCACCAGTGACCCCACTAGCGGGGGATTCAACACCGGGGAGCTGTTTTTT.